The T cell receptor (beta chain) under discussion was sequenced for a study of blood T cell repertoires in COVID-19. Assay: immunoSEQ multiplex PCR; the TCRdb copy retains only in-frame clones and omits some. The sample contains about 250,000 clones, approximately 84% of which appear only once. Sequenced input: PBMCs or T cells enriched from blood (not recorded which). The clonotype originates from a middle-aged man who had recovered from COVID-19.

The CDR3 loop is CASSTPRGKADTQYF. CDR3 sequence (DNA): TGTGCCAGCAGTACCCCCCGCGGGAAGGCAGATACGCAGTATTTT. This sequence joins TRBV27 and TRBJ2-3; maybe TRBD2 (6 bases). Germline lookup yields CDR1 MNHEY and CDR2 SMNVEV (reference sequence). Trimming shortened V by 5 bases and J by 4 bases, and 16 bases separated the two germline ends. The CDR3 extends over 15 amino acids.